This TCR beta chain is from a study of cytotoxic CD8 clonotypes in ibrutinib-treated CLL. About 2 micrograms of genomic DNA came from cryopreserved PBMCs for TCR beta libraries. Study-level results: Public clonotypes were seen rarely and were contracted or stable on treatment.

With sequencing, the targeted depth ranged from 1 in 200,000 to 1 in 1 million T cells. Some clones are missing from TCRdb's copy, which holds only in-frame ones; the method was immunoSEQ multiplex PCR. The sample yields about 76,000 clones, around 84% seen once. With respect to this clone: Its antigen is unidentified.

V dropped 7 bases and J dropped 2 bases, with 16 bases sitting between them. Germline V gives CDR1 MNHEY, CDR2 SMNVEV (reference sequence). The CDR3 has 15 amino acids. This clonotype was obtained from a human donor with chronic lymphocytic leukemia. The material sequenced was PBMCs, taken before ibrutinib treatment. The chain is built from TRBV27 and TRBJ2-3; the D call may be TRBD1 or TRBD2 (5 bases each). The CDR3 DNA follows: TGTGCCAGCAACCAGCGGACAAGGAACACAGATACGCAGTATTTT. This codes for CASNQRTRNTDTQYF.